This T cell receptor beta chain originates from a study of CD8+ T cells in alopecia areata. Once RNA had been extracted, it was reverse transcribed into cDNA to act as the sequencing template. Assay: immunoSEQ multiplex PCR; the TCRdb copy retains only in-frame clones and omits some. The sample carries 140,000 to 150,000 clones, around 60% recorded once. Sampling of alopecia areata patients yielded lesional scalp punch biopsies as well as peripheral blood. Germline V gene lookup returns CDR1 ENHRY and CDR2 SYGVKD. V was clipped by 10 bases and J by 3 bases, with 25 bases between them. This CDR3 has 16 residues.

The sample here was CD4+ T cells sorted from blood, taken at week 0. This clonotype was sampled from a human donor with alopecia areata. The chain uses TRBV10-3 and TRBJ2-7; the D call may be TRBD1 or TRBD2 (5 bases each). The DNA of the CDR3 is TGTGCCACCCGTAGCCGGGACCGAAAGGGGATCTACGAGCAGTACTTC. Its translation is CATRSRDRKGIYEQYF.